This T cell receptor (beta chain) came from a study of T cells in Graves' hyperthyroidism and ophthalmopathy. The CDR3 length is 13 residues. Trimming cost V 8 bases and J 4 bases; bases outside gene matches: 8. Germline V gene sequence: CDR1 MGHDK, CDR2 SYGVNS. TCR beta CDR3 regions were amplified from RNA transcripts. The HTBI primer set was used in a first-round RT-PCR of the TCR CDR3. From the multiplex PCR reads, TCRdb called clonotypes with MiXCR, one entry per CDR3 protein. The sample contains 300,000 to 450,000 distinct CDR3 sequences, approximately 25% of which appear only once. 10 ml of fresh peripheral blood supplied the PBMCs. This clonotype was seen a few times.

The J gene is TRBJ2-7, the V gene TRBV25-1; TRBD2 matches 7 bases. What was sequenced was blood. This TCR came from a man aged 45-65 years with Graves' hyperthyroidism. The CDR3 is CASRFSAGYEQYF. CDR3 nucleotide sequence: TGTGCCAGCCGCTTCTCAGCGGGGTACGAGCAGTACTTC.